This record looks at one TCR beta chain sequence and its context. Its antigen is unknown. The entry originates in a study of OX40 agonist ivuxolimab in advanced cancers. The wider study: Patients were roughly 87% male with ages roughly 23 to 79, mean roughly 64. Partial responses were seen in three patients, one with hepatocellular carcinoma and two with cutaneous melanoma. Findings and limits, study-wide: More expanded clones were found, on average, in CD8+ than in CD4+ T cells.

Germline CDR1 reads MDHEN; CDR2 reads SYDVKM. V dropped 6 bases and J dropped 4; count of bases not matched to a gene: 9. This CDR3 comprises 15 residues. Autoimmune disease history or systemic immunosuppression excluded patients. The method was immunoSEQ multiplex PCR; TCRdb's version includes in-frame clones alone and lacks a portion of them. Counted here are 80,000 or so clones, 80% to 90% occurring once; the ten biggest clones make up 0.32%. This sample comprised CD4+ or CD8+ T cells sorted from blood, obtained in a trial of the OX40 agonist ivuxolimab. This chain links TRBV28 with TRBJ1-5, with 7 bases matching TRBD1. The TCR was taken from an adult with an advanced solid tumor such as melanoma, head and neck, liver or kidney cancer. CDR3 coding DNA: TGTGCCAGCAGAATTTACAGGGGATCTAATCAGCCCCAGCATTTT. It translates to CASRIYRGSNQPQHF.